The next 24 T cell receptor beta chains were all read from a single sample in a study of Ad26.COV2.S vaccination and SARS-CoV-2 variants. This table comes from immunoSEQ multiplex PCR, and its TCRdb copy is limited to in-frame clones, with some not included. This sample has more than 150,000 clones, with around 88% found just once. The sample consisted of peripheral blood, taken after recovery from COVID-19. These receptors were obtained from a human donor who had recovered from COVID-19.

The chain recombines TRBV10-3 with TRBJ1-1; 9 bases match TRBD1. This CDR3 is built from 17 residues. CDR1 is ENHRY and CDR2 is SYGVKD in the germline V gene. V dropped 7 bases and J dropped 0; count of bases not matched to a gene: 12. CDR3 sequence reads: CAIKPGQGYTLNTEAFF. The CDR3 DNA sequence: TGTGCCATCAAACCGGGACAGGGCTATACGTTGAACACTGAAGCTTTCTTT.

V and J are TRBV19 and TRBJ2-7, with 7 bases fitting TRBD1. The CDR3 loop spans 14 amino acids. V lost 9 bases, J lost 6 bases, and 14 bases stayed unmatched. Germline-derived CDR1 and CDR2 are LNHDA and SQIVND (reference sequence). This chain's CDR3 is CASRAGTERGEQYF. The CDR3 bases are TGTGCCAGCAGGGCCGGGACAGAGAGGGGCGAGCAGTACTTC.

The chain carries TRBV7-9 and TRBJ2-1, with a tentative D call TRBD2 (5 bases). Germline CDR1 reads SEHNR; CDR2 reads FQNEAQ (reference sequence). The CDR3 covers 14 residues. V was pared by 5 bases and J by 2 bases, with 10 bases between. This CDR3 is CASSPDSAYNEQFF. CDR3 sequence (DNA): TGTGCCAGCAGCCCGGACTCCGCCTACAATGAGCAGTTCTTC.

The chain uses TRBV7-2 and TRBJ2-7; D is ambiguous. Germline loops: CDR1 SGHTA, CDR2 FQGNSA. With 4 bases removed from V and 0 bases from J, the gap between germline ends came to 4 bases. The CDR3 has 12 amino acids. CDR3 in DNA: TGTGCCAGCAGCTCTCTCTCCTACGAGCAGTACTTC. Translating it yields CASSSLSYEQYF.

This chain links TRBV6-5 with TRBJ1-5; no reliable D call. Between the trimmed V and J ends, which lost 6 bases and 3 bases, there was a span of 12 bases. The CDR3 is 14 amino acids. Germline assignment: CDR1 MNHEY and CDR2 SVGAGI. As DNA, the CDR3 is TGTGCCAGCAGACGCCGGGCCCTCAATCAGCCCCAGCATTTT. This gives the protein CASRRRALNQPQHF.

This clone was seen only once. The rearrangement joins TRBV28 to TRBJ2-5; D remains unclear. The CDR3 extends over 13 amino acids. Germline CDR1 and CDR2: MDHEN and SYDVKM. The V end was cut by 8 bases, the J end by 3 bases, with 13 bases between. CDR3 nucleotides: TGTGCCAGCCGACCGAGCGTGGAAGAGACCCAGTACTTC. Translating gives CASRPSVEETQYF.

The gene calls are TRBV16 and TRBJ1-1, with TRBD1 as a possible D gene (5 bases). Germline assignment: CDR1 KGHSY and CDR2 FQNENV. The CDR3 is 13 residues long. The V gene lost 8 bases and the J gene lost 4 bases, with 14 bases spanning the gap. The CDR3: CASLGGMSTEAFF. The CDR3 DNA reads as TGTGCCAGCCTGGGGGGGATGAGCACTGAAGCTTTCTTT.

CDR3 residues: CASSQHWGLATDTQYF. CDR3 in DNA: TGCGCCAGCAGCCAACATTGGGGACTAGCTACAGATACGCAGTATTTT. The J gene is TRBJ2-3, the V gene TRBV4-1; 9 bases map to TRBD2. Germline CDR1 and CDR2: MGHRA and YSYEKL. Germline trimming cut 2 bases from V and 3 bases from J; bases unmatched to any gene: 6. This CDR3 comprises 16 residues.

The rearrangement joins TRBV30 to TRBJ2-1, with unresolved D. This CDR3 comprises 11 residues. Germline-derived CDR1 and CDR2 are GTSNPN and SVGIG (reference sequence). V was pared by 5 bases and J by 6 bases, with 8 bases between. The CDR3 sequence: CAWGLLNEQFF. For the CDR3, the DNA is TGTGCCTGGGGGCTCCTCAATGAGCAGTTCTTC.

J is TRBJ2-1 and V is TRBV5-1; the match to TRBD2 covers 14 bases. CDR3 length equals 19 residues. V dropped 3 bases and J dropped 1; count of bases not matched to a gene: 9. The V gene's germline CDR1 is SGHRS and CDR2 YFSETQ. The CDR3 nucleotides are TGCGCCAGCAGCTCCTCGGGACTAGCGGGAGCCCTTTCCTACAATGAGCAGTTCTTC. Translation gives CASSSSGLAGALSYNEQFF.

This clone was observed a few times. The genes are TRBV5-5 and TRBJ1-3; D is ambiguous. The CDR3 has 14 amino acids. Trimming left V 2 bases short and J 0 bases short, with 6 bases between. The V gene's germline CDR1 is SGHKS and CDR2 YYEKEE (reference sequence). The CDR3 sequence is CASSFWSSGNTIYF. DNA of the CDR3: TGTGCCAGCAGCTTTTGGAGCTCTGGAAACACCATATATTTT.

This chain links TRBV28 with TRBJ1-4; tentative D call: TRBD1 (5 bases). Germline CDR1 MDHEN, CDR2 SYDVKM. The V gene lost 5 bases and the J gene lost 16 bases, with 14 bases spanning the gap. The CDR3 sequence is 11 residues long. The CDR3 reads CASSLRDVEFF. In DNA, the CDR3 is TGTGCCAGCAGTCTCCGGGACGTGGAGTTTTTT. Full variable domain (missing parts from reference TRBV28 and TRBJ1-4): DVKVTQSSRYLVKRTGEKVFLECVQDMDHENMFWYRQDPGLGLRLIYFSYDVKMKEKGDIPEGYSVSREKKERFSLILESASTNQTSMYLCASSLRDVEFFGSGTQLSVL.

This chain's CDR3 is CASSPTQRPPLAGGKLFF. CDR3 DNA: TGTGCCAGCAGCCCGACTCAACGCCCCCCTCTAGCGGGAGGGAAGTTGTTCTTC. The rearrangement uses TRBV7-9 and TRBJ2-1, with TRBD2 matching 12 bases. The CDR3 consists of 18 residues. CDR1 is SEHNR, CDR2 FQNEAQ, per germline (reference sequence). V lost 5 bases to trimming and J lost 15 bases; unmatched junction nucleotides: 23. Supplemented by reference TRBV7-9 and TRBJ2-1, the full variable domain reads DTGVSQNPRHKITKRGQNVTFRCDPISEHNRLYWYRQTLGQGPEFLTYFQNEAQLEKSRLLSDRFSAERPKGSFSTLEIQRTEQGDSAMYLCASSPTQRPPLAGGKLFFGPGTRLTVL.

This rearrangement joins TRBV21-1 to TRBJ2-4; TRBD2, as called in the table, went unchecked against the DNA. TRBV21-1 is labeled a pseudogene. The CDR3 loop spans 18 amino acids. As DNA, the CDR3 is TGTGCCAGCAGCACCAGCCAGCCCACGAACCGGCGGGGGGCGATTAGGGCCTTC. This translates into CASSTSQPTNRRGAIRAF.

The genes are TRBV6-6 and TRBJ2-7; 8 bases align to TRBD1. Germline CDR1 reads MNHNY; CDR2 reads SVGAGI (reference sequence). The CDR3 runs to 13 residues. The trim removed 7 bases at V and 0 bases at J, leaving 2 bases unmatched. Here the CDR3 reads CASNGQGSYEQYF. CDR3 in DNA: TGTGCCAGCAACGGACAGGGCTCCTACGAGCAGTACTTC.

In DNA, the CDR3 is TGTGCCATCAGCCGAATGGGCGGGGACCAAGAGACCCAGTACTTC. This gives the protein CAISRMGGDQETQYF. The gene calls are TRBV10-3 and TRBJ2-5; tentative D call: TRBD2 (6 bases). The V gene's germline CDR1 is ENHRY and CDR2 SYGVKD. The CDR3 has 15 residues. V was trimmed by 6 bases and J by 0 bases, leaving 14 bases between them.

This clone was seen only a few times. This chain connects TRBV4-1 to TRBJ2-1; TRBD1 matches 12 bases. After removal of 3 bases from V and 9 bases from J, the junction contained 21 bases not matched to a gene. The germline V gene has CDR1 MGHRA and CDR2 YSYEKL. This CDR3 contains 20 residues. CDR3 sequence (DNA): TGCGCCAGCAGCCAGCGCGAACCGGGACAGGGGGCGGGAAGATCTCCTGAGCAGTTCTTC. The encoded protein is CASSQREPGQGAGRSPEQFF.

This chain uses TRBV19 with TRBJ1-3; D uncertain. Trimming took 11 bases from V and 0 from J, leaving 14 bases between them. Germline-derived CDR1 and CDR2 are LNHDA and SQIVND (reference sequence). CDR3 length equals 14 residues. The CDR3 spells CAATTHVSGNTIYF. Written as DNA, the CDR3 is TGTGCCGCAACAACACACGTCTCTGGAAACACCATATATTTT.

CDR3 protein: CASSFGSNTGELFF. DNA of the CDR3: TGTGCCAGCAGCTTCGGGTCGAACACCGGGGAGCTGTTTTTT. V usage is TRBV7-8 and J usage is TRBJ2-2; D remains unclear. The V end was cut by 3 bases, the J end by 0 bases, with 5 bases between. CDR1 SGHVS and CDR2 FQNEAQ come from the germline V gene. This CDR3 contains 14 residues.

This chain joins TRBV19 and TRBJ2-7, with D maybe TRBD2 (5 bases). V was shortened by 3 bases and J by 2 bases, with 11 bases between the two germline ends. This CDR3 contains 14 residues. The germline gives CDR1 LNHDA, CDR2 SQIVND (reference sequence). The CDR3 coding sequence is TGTGCCAGTAGTATTGGATACGGGACCTACGAGCAGTACTTC. This sequence encodes CASSIGYGTYEQYF.

Comment on this clone: The identical CDR3 is also encoded by other nucleotide sequences in the sample. The chain carries TRBV5-6 and TRBJ2-5; possibly TRBD1 for D (6 bases). CDR3 length equals 13 residues. Germline CDR1 SGHDT, CDR2 YYEEEE. Deletions cut 2 bases from V and 2 bases from J, with 7 bases between. CDR3 nucleotides: TGTGCCAGCAGCTTTCAGGGGCAAGAGACCCAGTACTTC. It is translated as CASSFQGQETQYF. Drawing the rest from reference TRBV5-6 and TRBJ2-5, the complete variable domain is DAGVTQSPTHLIKTRGQQVTLRCSPKSGHDTVSWYQQALGQGPQFIFQYYEEEERQRGNFPDRFSGHQFPNYSSELNVNALLLGDSALYLCASSFQGQETQYFGPGTRLLVL.

The chain is built from TRBV29-1 and TRBJ2-7; 13 bases align to TRBD2. The CDR3 covers 15 residues. Per germline, CDR1 SQVTM and CDR2 ANQGSEA. Trimming at V came to 5 bases and at J to 7 bases, leaving 11 bases not matched to a gene. CDR3 residues: CSVRIGLAGDSEQYF. As DNA, the CDR3 is TGCAGCGTTCGGATAGGACTAGCGGGAGATAGTGAGCAGTACTTC.

The chain is built from TRBV6-1 and TRBJ1-3; no definite D call. This CDR3 has 15 amino acids. Deletions cut 3 bases from V and 2 bases from J, with 11 bases between. Germline V CDR1 and CDR2: MNHNS, SASEGT. The CDR3, as DNA: TGTGCCAGCAGTGAGGAGGTTCCACCTGGAAACACCATATATTTT. Protein sequence: CASSEEVPPGNTIYF.

This clone was seen a few times. This CDR3 is CASSLGWAGTSYNEQFF. CDR3 nucleotide sequence: TGTGCCAGCAGCTTAGGGTGGGCGGGGACATCCTACAATGAGCAGTTCTTC. J is TRBJ2-1 and V is TRBV7-2, with D perhaps given as TRBD1 or TRBD2 (6 bases each). Per the germline V gene, CDR1 is SGHTA and CDR2 is FQGNSA. The CDR3 extends over 17 amino acids. V lost 1 base and J lost 1, with 14 bases in between.